This T cell receptor beta chain was documented in a study of blood T cell repertoires in COVID-19. Sequenced by immunoSEQ multiplex PCR; TCRdb stores in-frame clones only, minus some. This table holds 50,000 to 55,000 clones, 65% to 90% found once. Germline CDR1 MNHNS, CDR2 SASEGT. CDR3 length: 13 amino acids. J was trimmed by 7 bases and V by 3 bases; bases with no gene match: 3. The receptor's source is a man between 65 and 85 years old with acute or convalescent COVID-19. The sequencing input was peripheral blood. V gene TRBV6-1 combines with J gene TRBJ1-2, with 9 nucleotides matching TRBD1. The CDR3, as DNA: TGTGCCAGCAGTGATTACAGGGGGCCTGGCTACACCTTC. Translated: CASSDYRGPGYTF.